This T cell receptor (beta chain) appears in the sequencing data of a study of cytomegalovirus exposure and HLA in healthy donors. The study ran its PCR with 60 Vbeta and 13 Jbeta primers. The assay was immunoSEQ multiplex PCR, and TCRdb's table has in-frame clones only and misses some. This table holds approximately 170,000 clones, over 80% found once. The CDR3 is 13 amino acids. Germline CDR1 reads MRHNA; CDR2 reads SNTAGT. This receptor was taken from a woman aged 45-59 years in good health and CMV-seropositive. The sequencing input was PBMCs. The rearrangement uses TRBV6-4 and TRBJ1-2; tentative D call: TRBD1 (6 bases). This CDR3 is CFLRGEGPHRYTF. For the CDR3, the DNA is TGTTTCCTCAGGGGAGAGGGGCCTCATCGCTACACCTTC.